The 23 T cell receptor beta chains below come from one sample, sequenced in a study of blood T cell repertoires in COVID-19. The repertoire was sequenced with immunoSEQ multiplex PCR; TCRdb's copy has only in-frame clones and lacks some. Of about half a million clones in the sample, 80% to 90% were seen once. Material for sequencing was peripheral blood. These receptors all come from a human donor in a cohort sampled during active COVID-19.

This clone has only one observation. The chain joins TRBV6-5 to TRBJ2-4, with a tentative D call TRBD1 (6 bases). The CDR3 has 15 amino acids. Germline V gene data show CDR1 as MNHEY and CDR2 as SVGAGI. V dropped 6 bases and J dropped 8 bases, with 20 bases sitting between them. The CDR3 region is CASSDAPTGQDIQYF. CDR3 coding DNA: TGTGCCAGCAGCGACGCTCCAACAGGGCAGGACATTCAGTACTTC.

V gene TRBV14 combines with J gene TRBJ1-1; 8 bases are a match to TRBD1. J lost 4 bases, V lost 1 base, and 5 bases had no gene match. Germline V lookup: CDR1 SGHDN, CDR2 FVKESK. This CDR3 has 15 residues. The CDR3 sequence: CASSQGTGRGTEAFF. The CDR3 DNA reads TGTGCCAGCAGCCAAGGGACAGGGAGGGGCACTGAAGCTTTCTTT.

J is TRBJ2-1 and V is TRBV5-1; 7 nucleotides match TRBD2. Looked up from germline, CDR1 is SGHRS and CDR2 is YFSETQ. The V and J ends lost 1 base and 5 bases, in that order; junction bases with no gene match: 9. CDR3 length equals 16 residues. Here the CDR3 DNA reads TGCGCCAGCAGCTTGCCGAGGGAGGGCCAACACAATGAGCAGTTCTTC. Protein product: CASSLPREGQHNEQFF.

V usage is TRBV6-2 or TRBV6-3 and J usage is TRBJ2-3, with TRBD2 matching over 7 bases. The germline gives CDR1 MNHEY, CDR2 SVGEGT. This CDR3 has 15 amino acids. Germline trimming cut 6 bases from V and 2 bases from J; bases unmatched to any gene: 8. This CDR3 reads CASSFGRGNTDTQYF. As DNA, the CDR3 is TGTGCCAGCAGCTTCGGGCGGGGGAACACAGATACGCAGTATTTT.

This clone was seen a single time. V usage is TRBV12-3 or TRBV12-4 and J usage is TRBJ2-7; the D is unclear. The germline V and J ends were trimmed by 5 bases and 5 bases, with 10 bases remaining between them. This CDR3 contains 12 residues. The CDR3 region is CASSAGLDEQYF. DNA of the CDR3: TGTGCCAGCAGTGCTGGCCTTGACGAGCAGTACTTC.

The gene calls are TRBV10-3 and TRBJ1-2, with 11 positions matching TRBD1. CDR3 length: 17 amino acids. V was clipped by 7 bases and J by 4 bases; unmatched bases: 14. CDR1 and CDR2 from the germline V gene are ENHRY and SYGVKD. The CDR3 sequence is CAIMRYPGQGVSYGYTF. As DNA, the CDR3 is TGTGCCATCATGCGCTATCCGGGACAGGGGGTGAGCTATGGCTACACCTTC.

This chain links TRBV6-4 with TRBJ2-7, with 7 bases matching TRBD1. CDR3 length equals 16 residues. Germline CDR1 is MRHNA and CDR2 is SNTAGT. Losses at the gene ends were 6 bases for V and 0 bases for J; bases not matched to a gene: 11. As DNA, the CDR3 is TGTGCCAGCAGGAACTTCCGGACAGGCCGCTCCTACGAGCAGTACTTC. Its protein product is CASRNFRTGRSYEQYF.

The V and J genes are TRBV9 and TRBJ1-1; a weak D match, TRBD1 (5 bases). The V and J ends lost 2 bases and 6 bases respectively, with 14 bases between them. Germline V lookup: CDR1 SGDLS, CDR2 YYNGEE. The CDR3 spans 14 residues. The CDR3 DNA reads as TGTGCCAGCAGCGTTCTGCCGGACATCCCTGAAGCTTTCTTT. Protein product: CASSVLPDIPEAFF.

The V gene is TRBV18, the J gene TRBJ1-1, with 7 bases lining up with TRBD1. The germline V gene has CDR1 KGHSH and CDR2 LQKENI. The CDR3 is 15 amino acids. V was pared by 3 bases and J by 5 bases, with 9 bases of the junction left unmatched. The CDR3 is CASSPSGGGRTEAFF. CDR3 DNA: TGTGCCAGCTCACCTAGCGGAGGGGGCCGGACTGAAGCTTTCTTT.

The chain links TRBV7-2 to TRBJ2-1; 8 positions agree with TRBD2. CDR1 and CDR2 (germline): SGHTA, FQGNSA. J was trimmed by 7 bases and V by 5 bases; bases with no gene match: 10. The CDR3 has 15 amino acids. The CDR3 DNA reads as TGTGCCAGCAGCCCCAGGCGACTAGCGTCGAATGAGCAGTTCTTC. Translated, it gives CASSPRRLASNEQFF.

Of note for this clone: At the DNA level, this CDR3 is encoded by other sequences in the same sample as well. In DNA form, the CDR3 reads TGTGCCAGCAGCCAAGATCTGCGGGGGAGCTCCTACGAGCAGTACTTC. Protein sequence: CASSQDLRGSSYEQYF. J is TRBJ2-7 and V is TRBV4-2, with 7 bases lining up with TRBD2. CDR3 length equals 16 residues. J gave up 0 bases and V 0 bases, and 5 bases lay outside the gene matches. Germline V gene lookup returns CDR1 LGHNA and CDR2 YNFKEQ.

V gene TRBV9 combines with J gene TRBJ2-7; 8 positions agree with TRBD1. Germline CDR1 and CDR2: SGDLS and YYNGEE. The CDR3 is made up of 16 amino acids. The trim removed 2 bases at V and 2 bases at J, leaving 9 bases unmatched. The CDR3 DNA follows: TGTGCCAGCAGCGTGACCGGACAGGGTAGAGCCTACGAGCAGTACTTC. It is translated as CASSVTGQGRAYEQYF.

The rearrangement links TRBV19 to TRBJ2-2, with D unresolved. This CDR3 has 13 amino acids. Germline V gene data show CDR1 as LNHDA and CDR2 as SQIVND (reference sequence). V was pared by 6 bases and J by 0 bases, with 5 bases between. In nucleotides, the CDR3 is TGTGCCAGTAGGGCCGCGAACACCGGGGAGCTGTTTTTT. This encodes CASRAANTGELFF.

CDR3 bases: TGTGCCACCAGTGACCTACAGGCGACCTCCTACAATGAGCAGTTCTTC. Its translation: CATSDLQATSYNEQFF. The V gene is TRBV24-1, the J gene TRBJ2-1, with D perhaps matching TRBD1 (5 bases). The length of the CDR3 is 16 residues. Germline CDR1 and CDR2: KGHDR and SFDVKD. The V and J ends lost 4 bases and 0 bases respectively, with 12 bases between them.

The chain links TRBV5-8 to TRBJ2-1; 7 nucleotides match TRBD2. The CDR3 runs to 16 residues. CDR1 is SGHTS, CDR2 YDEGEE, per germline. With V trimmed by 7 bases and J by 0 bases, 10 bases remained unmatched. Here the CDR3 reads CASSSRGGSSYNEQFF. DNA of the CDR3: TGTGCCAGCTCATCTAGGGGCGGGAGCTCCTACAATGAGCAGTTCTTC.

The CDR3: CASSLNGGRAGGNTQYF. In nucleotides, the CDR3 is TGTGCCAGCAGCTTAAACGGCGGGAGGGCCGGGGGGAATACGCAGTATTTT. This chain links TRBV7-3 with TRBJ2-3, with 9 bases aligning to TRBD2. This CDR3 has 17 amino acids. V was clipped by 1 base and J by 7 bases; unmatched bases: 12. Per the germline V gene, CDR1 is SGHTA and CDR2 is FQGTGA. The full variable domain, rest sourced from reference TRBV7-3 and TRBJ2-3, is GAGVSQTPSNKVTEKGKYVELRCDPISGHTALYWYRQSLGQGPEFLIYFQGTGAADDSGLPNDRFFAVRPEGSVSTLKIQRTERGDSAVYLCASSLNGGRAGGNTQYFGPGTRLTVL.

The chain combines TRBV25-1 with TRBJ2-5, with TRBD2 matching 7 bases. Germline V lookup: CDR1 MGHDK, CDR2 SYGVNS. V lost 3 bases, J lost 0 bases, and 1 base stayed unmatched. This CDR3 contains 14 residues. The CDR3: CASSEGGYQETQYF. In nucleotides, the CDR3 is TGTGCCAGCAGTGAGGGGGGGTACCAAGAGACCCAGTACTTC.

The gene calls are TRBV30 and TRBJ2-6; D perhaps matches TRBD2 (5 bases). CDR1 is GTSNPN, CDR2 SVGIG, per germline (reference sequence). Trimming pared 0 bases from V and 2 bases from J, leaving 5 bases between. The CDR3 loop spans 14 amino acids. The CDR3 is CAWSVGTGANVLTF. The CDR3 DNA is TGTGCCTGGAGTGTCGGGACTGGGGCCAACGTCCTGACTTTC.

The V gene is TRBV11-2, the J gene TRBJ2-3; 14 bases map to TRBD2. V dropped 6 bases and J dropped 5; count of bases not matched to a gene: 13. Germline V gene lookup returns CDR1 SGHAT and CDR2 FQNNGV. The CDR3 loop spans 18 amino acids. In DNA form, the CDR3 reads TGTGCCAGCAGATTCGACTGGAGGGGACTAGCGGGAGAAGATACGCAGTATTTT. Translation: CASRFDWRGLAGEDTQYF.

V gene TRBV19 combines with J gene TRBJ2-7, with 7 nucleotides matching TRBD1. The CDR3 totals 15 residues. Trimming cost V 6 bases and J 0 bases; bases outside gene matches: 8. Germline CDR1 and CDR2: LNHDA and SQIVND (reference sequence). CDR3 in DNA: TGTGCCAGTAGCCCAAAGACAGGGATCTCCTACGAGCAGTACTTC. Residues: CASSPKTGISYEQYF.

This chain links TRBV30 with TRBJ1-2; a possible D gene is TRBD1 (6 bases). This CDR3 has 12 residues. The V and J ends lost 2 bases and 7 bases respectively, with 11 bases between them. From germline, CDR1 is GTSNPN and CDR2 SVGIG (reference sequence). The CDR3 DNA follows: TGTGCCTGGAGTAAAGGGGGGGCTGGCTACACCTTC. Protein: CAWSKGGAGYTF.

The genes are TRBV11-2 and TRBJ2-4; 7 bases are shared with TRBD1. CDR1 is SGHAT and CDR2 is FQNNGV in the germline V gene. The CDR3 loop spans 15 amino acids. Trimming removed 5 bases from V and 5 bases from J; junction bases left unmatched: 9. The CDR3 DNA sequence: TGTGCCAGCAGCCGCTCAGGGGGTCTCCAAAACATTCAGTACTTC. This gives the protein CASSRSGGLQNIQYF.

This clone was counted a few times. The chain joins TRBV6-5 to TRBJ1-1; D is undetermined. Per germline, CDR1 MNHEY and CDR2 SVGAGI. Trimming cost V 6 bases and J 5 bases, with 19 bases left between them. CDR3 length: 15 residues. CDR3 DNA sequence: TGTGCCAGCAGAAGGGAGGGCAGAGGACTAACTGAAGCTTTCTTT. Translated: CASRREGRGLTEAFF.